Following are 25 T cell receptor beta chains from one sample sequenced in a study of CD8 T cells in ankylosing spondylitis. No antigen has been identified for these receptors. Overall study findings and caveats: Roughly eight highly homologous variants made up a TCR beta motif that seemed to typify ankylosing spondylitis blood.

TCRdb redid the calling of the 5' RACE reads with MiXCR, one entry per CDR3 protein. This repertoire shows some 800,000 distinct CDR3 sequences, approximately 12% found once; its top ten account for approximately 0.46%. The sequenced sample was blood, either unsorted or a sorted T cell fraction (not recorded which). These receptors were obtained from a male donor with ankylosing spondylitis.

This clonotype has only a few counts. The V and J genes are TRBV10-1 and TRBJ2-5; no reliable D call. The CDR3 consists of 14 residues. V shed 2 bases and J shed 0 bases, with 7 bases lying between them. Germline V lookup: CDR1 WNHNN, CDR2 SYGVQD (reference sequence). CDR3 sequence: CASSENLYQETQYF. The DNA for the CDR3 is TGCGCCAGCAGTGAGAATTTGTACCAAGAGACCCAGTACTTC.

This clonotype has a count of ten or more. This chain connects TRBV12-3 or TRBV12-4 to TRBJ2-1; 7 bases are a match to TRBD2. With 5 bases clipped from V and 0 bases from J, the junction kept 4 bases outside the gene matches. The CDR3 consists of 15 residues. CDR3 residues: CASSPSSGSYNEQFF. CDR3 nucleotide sequence: TGTGCCAGCAGTCCGTCTAGCGGCTCCTACAATGAGCAGTTCTTC.

This chain joins TRBV20-1 and TRBJ1-5; D is perhaps TRBD1 (6 bases). Germline V lookup: CDR1 DFQATT, CDR2 SNEGSKA (reference sequence). The CDR3 runs 14 residues. Trimming took off 6 bases at V and 2 bases at J, with 14 bases between the two ends. The CDR3 reads CSASGGARNQPQHF. In nucleotides, the CDR3 is TGCAGTGCCAGTGGGGGGGCGCGCAATCAGCCCCAGCATTTT.

This rearrangement joins TRBV7-2 to TRBJ1-3; possibly TRBD1 for D (5 bases). Per the germline V gene, CDR1 is SGHTA and CDR2 is FQGNSA. Trimming took 2 bases from V and 7 from J, leaving 9 bases between them. There are 13 residues in the CDR3. The CDR3 bases are TGTGCCAGCAGCTTAAACGGGGGGAACACCATATATTTT. Its protein is CASSLNGGNTIYF. The full variable domain, its missing parts supplied by reference TRBV7-2 and TRBJ1-3, is GAGVSQSPSNKVTEKGKDVELRCDPISGHTALYWYRQSLGQGLEFLIYFQGNSAPDKSGLPSDRFSAERTGGSVSTLTIQRTQQEDSAVYLCASSLNGGNTIYFGEGSWLTVV.

The CDR3 here is CASSSPPDRGEQYF. In nucleotides, the CDR3 is TGTGCCAGCAGTTCCCCCCCGGACAGGGGCGAGCAGTACTTC. V usage is TRBV6-5 and J usage is TRBJ2-7; TRBD1 agrees at 9 bases. Germline-derived CDR1 and CDR2 are MNHEY and SVGAGI. V lost 4 bases and J lost 6; bases outside the gene matches: 7. This CDR3 region has 14 residues.

The chain is built from TRBV28 and TRBJ2-7; 7 bases are shared with TRBD1. The germline gives CDR1 MDHEN, CDR2 SYDVKM. V gave up 5 bases and J gave up 7 bases; unmatched junction bases: 8. The CDR3 contains 13 residues. CDR3 sequence reads: CASSPTGVGEQYF. The DNA of the CDR3 is TGTGCCAGCAGTCCTACAGGGGTGGGAGAGCAGTACTTC.

V usage is TRBV7-6 and J usage is TRBJ2-7, with D tentatively TRBD1 or TRBD2 (6 bases each). Germline CDR1 and CDR2: SGHVS and FNYEAQ. V was shortened by 7 bases and J by 5 bases, with 15 bases between the two germline ends. The CDR3 is 13 residues long. CDR3 coding DNA: TGTGCCAGCAAGGAGGGCAGGGACAACGAGCAGTACTTC. This sequence encodes CASKEGRDNEQYF.

This clonotype was counted only a few times. The rearrangement joins TRBV19 to TRBJ2-3; 10 nucleotides line up with TRBD2. CDR1 is LNHDA, CDR2 SQIVND, per germline (reference sequence). This CDR3 has 16 amino acids. The V segment lost 5 bases and the J segment 2 bases; nucleotides outside the gene matches: 7. The CDR3 sequence: CASSYSGRPFTDTQYF. For the CDR3, the DNA is TGTGCCAGTAGTTATAGCGGGAGGCCCTTCACAGATACGCAGTATTTT.

The chain combines TRBV6-1 with TRBJ2-7; TRBD2 matches 11 bases. Looked up from germline, CDR1 is MNHNS and CDR2 is SASEGT. CDR3 length: 15 amino acids. Trimming at V came to 0 bases and at J to 3 bases, leaving 1 base not matched to a gene. DNA of the CDR3: TGTGCCAGCAGTGAAGCGGGACTAGCGGACTACGAGCAGTACTTC. Translation gives CASSEAGLADYEQYF.

In its sample, this clonotype was seen a few times. The chain links TRBV7-2 to TRBJ1-1; D is unresolved. The CDR3 has 13 residues. Germline values: CDR1 SGHTA, CDR2 FQGNSA. V was cut by 5 bases and J by 1 base, with 8 bases left in between. CDR3 in amino acids: CASSPRTNTEAFF. CDR3 sequence (DNA): TGTGCCAGCAGCCCTAGGACGAACACTGAAGCTTTCTTT.

V is TRBV7-8 and J is TRBJ2-1; 11 bases agree with TRBD2. CDR3 length equals 17 residues. Germline CDR1 reads SGHVS; CDR2 reads FQNEAQ. Losses at the gene ends were 1 base for V and 8 bases for J; bases not matched to a gene: 10. CDR3 sequence: CASSLGLAGSLTDEQFF. Here the CDR3 DNA reads TGTGCCAGCAGCTTAGGACTAGCGGGGTCATTAACGGATGAGCAGTTCTTC.

The sample holds many counts of this clonotype. This sequence joins TRBV7-2 and TRBJ2-3, with TRBD2 as a possible D gene (6 bases). The germline gives CDR1 SGHTA, CDR2 FQGNSA. V dropped 4 bases and J dropped 0 bases, with 14 bases sitting between them. The CDR3 covers 16 residues. The CDR3, as DNA: TGTGCCAGCAGCTCCCGACTGGGGGGAAGCACAGATACGCAGTATTTT. Its protein is CASSSRLGGSTDTQYF.

This clonotype has just a few counts. The chain joins TRBV6-1 to TRBJ1-1; the D gene is possibly TRBD1 (6 bases). V was cut by 6 bases and J by 8 bases, with 10 bases left in between. This CDR3 has 11 amino acids. Germline V CDR1 and CDR2: MNHNS, SASEGT. CDR3 amino acids: CASSDRREAFF. The DNA for the CDR3 is TGTGCCAGCAGCGACAGGAGAGAAGCTTTCTTT.

The chain couples TRBV6-2 or TRBV6-3 to TRBJ1-6, with D possibly matching TRBD1 (5 bases). CDR3 length: 16 residues. The V and J ends lost 6 bases and 4 bases respectively, with 16 bases between them. Germline V gene data show CDR1 as MNHEY and CDR2 as SVGEGT. CDR3 sequence: CASSLLPGRYNSPLHF. The DNA for the CDR3 is TGTGCCAGCAGCTTACTACCGGGACGGTATAATTCACCCCTCCACTTT.

The CDR3, as DNA: TGTGCCATCAGCCTCGGGGGAAGGACAGATACGCAGTATTTT. Protein product: CAISLGGRTDTQYF. This chain connects TRBV10-3 to TRBJ2-3, with D maybe TRBD2 (6 bases). CDR1 is ENHRY, CDR2 SYGVKD, per germline. Trimming took off 6 bases at V and 3 bases at J, with 13 bases between the two ends. This CDR3 region has 14 residues.

The chain employs TRBV7-9 and TRBJ2-5; D call uncertain. The germline V gene encodes CDR1 SEHNR and CDR2 FQNEAQ (reference sequence). This CDR3 contains 11 residues. Trimming took off 1 base at V and 9 bases at J, with 6 bases between the two ends. The CDR3 DNA reads as TGTGCCAGCAGCTTAGGCTTCCCCCAGTACTTC. The encoded protein is CASSLGFPQYF.

This clonotype was seen a handful of times. This chain connects TRBV20-1 to TRBJ2-1; tentatively, D is TRBD2 (6 bases). In germline, CDR1 is DFQATT, CDR2 SNEGSKA (reference sequence). The ends were cut back, 5 bases at V and 2 bases at J, with 19 bases in the middle. The CDR3 length is 16 residues. CDR3 sequence: CSARAWVAETYNEQFF. The CDR3 DNA reads as TGCAGTGCTCGAGCCTGGGTAGCGGAGACCTACAATGAGCAGTTCTTC.

This clonotype was observed a few times. The chain has TRBV15 and TRBJ2-1, with D perhaps TRBD1 (6 bases). Germline CDR1 LNHNV, CDR2 YYDKDF (reference sequence). This CDR3 has 20 residues. Trimming shortened V by 0 bases and J by 0 bases, and 21 bases separated the two germline ends. CDR3 nucleotides: TGTGCCACCAGCAGAGAAGGATTGGGGACACTAAGGAGCTCCTACAATGAGCAGTTCTTC. The encoded protein is CATSREGLGTLRSSYNEQFF.

The rearrangement links TRBV5-1 to TRBJ2-1, with 11 bases lining up with TRBD1. Germline loops: CDR1 SGHRS, CDR2 YFSETQ. The CDR3 covers 16 residues. J was trimmed by 8 bases and V by 8 bases; bases with no gene match: 15. The CDR3 DNA reads as TGCGCCAGTACGATTACCGGGACAGGGGGTTTCGATGAGCAGTTCTTC. As protein: CASTITGTGGFDEQFF.

This clonotype has only a few counts. The V gene is TRBV24-1, the J gene TRBJ2-2; D remains unclear. Trimming took 4 bases from V and 3 from J, leaving 8 bases between them. Germline CDR1 KGHDR, CDR2 SFDVKD. This CDR3 spans 14 amino acids. CDR3 in DNA: TGTGCCACCAGTGAGAGAGAGTACACCGGGGAGCTGTTTTTT. Its translation: CATSEREYTGELFF.

This clonotype was recorded only once. The V call is TRBV12-3 or TRBV12-4, the J call TRBJ2-3, with TRBD2 matching over 10 bases. V was pared by 6 bases and J by 6 bases, with 21 bases of the junction left unmatched. This CDR3 has 19 residues. CDR3 bases: TGTGCCAGCAGATTAAGCGGGGGGGCCAGACTAACGCTAAAGGATACGCAGTATTTT. Translated, it gives CASRLSGGARLTLKDTQYF.

This chain uses TRBV6-1 with TRBJ2-1; D tentatively fits TRBD1 or TRBD2 (5 bases each). The CDR3 consists of 15 residues. The germline gives CDR1 MNHNS, CDR2 SASEGT. The V end was cut by 6 bases, the J end by 9 bases, with 21 bases between. CDR3 nucleotides: TGTGCCAGCAGCCAAGAGATGCAGGGAGCGAGTGAGCAGTTCTTC. Translated: CASSQEMQGASEQFF.

This clonotype was found a few times. The chain couples TRBV5-1 to TRBJ2-3; tentative D call: TRBD2 (6 bases). Germline assignment: CDR1 SGHRS and CDR2 YFSETQ. CDR3 length: 15 amino acids. V lost 6 bases and J lost 6, with 20 bases in between. Here the CDR3 reads CASTFSMPGVDTQYF. The CDR3, as DNA: TGCGCCAGCACCTTTTCCATGCCGGGGGTCGATACGCAGTATTTT.

V gene TRBV7-8 combines with J gene TRBJ2-2; 8 nucleotides agree with TRBD2. The CDR3 covers 13 residues. In germline, CDR1 is SGHVS, CDR2 FQNEAQ. V dropped 9 bases and J dropped 7; count of bases not matched to a gene: 7. DNA for the CDR3: TGTGCCAGTAGCGGGACCTCTGACGGGGAGCTGTTTTTT. Amino acids: CASSGTSDGELFF.

Written as DNA, the CDR3 is TGTGCCAGCAGCTTACTGAGGGTATCCATGCAAAACTATGGCTACACCTTC. Translated: CASSLLRVSMQNYGYTF. The chain combines TRBV7-2 with TRBJ1-2; D is ambiguous. Germline CDR1 is SGHTA and CDR2 is FQGNSA. V was clipped by 2 bases and J by 2 bases, with 18 bases between them. The CDR3 has 17 residues.